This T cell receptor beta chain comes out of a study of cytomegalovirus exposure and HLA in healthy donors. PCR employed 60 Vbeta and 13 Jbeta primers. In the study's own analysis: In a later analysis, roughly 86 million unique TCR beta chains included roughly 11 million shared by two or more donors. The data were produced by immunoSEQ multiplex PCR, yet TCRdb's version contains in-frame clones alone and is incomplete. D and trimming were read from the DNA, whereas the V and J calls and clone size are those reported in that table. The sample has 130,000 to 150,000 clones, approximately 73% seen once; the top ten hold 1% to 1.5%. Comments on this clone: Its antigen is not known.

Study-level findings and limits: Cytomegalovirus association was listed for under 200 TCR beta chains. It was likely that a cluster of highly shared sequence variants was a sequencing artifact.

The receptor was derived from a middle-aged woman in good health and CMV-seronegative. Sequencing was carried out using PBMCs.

The CDR3: CASSPHPGQGQDTQYF. The CDR3 DNA sequence: TGCGCCAGCAGCCCCCATCCGGGACAGGGGCAAGATACGCAGTATTTT. The chain recombines TRBV4-1 with TRBJ2-3; the match to TRBD1 covers 10 bases. The V and J ends lost 4 bases and 5 bases, in that order; junction bases with no gene match: 9. Looked up from germline, CDR1 is MGHRA and CDR2 is YSYEKL. This CDR3 is 16 amino acids long.